The T cell receptor (beta chain) described here comes from a study of T cell responses to AZD1222 COVID-19 vaccine. Notes on the study in general: Sampling that yielded the repertoires occurred only after the peak T cell response. Donor demographics were predominantly white British with a female majority; clonal diversity may be underestimated. Unmutated variant regions reportedly attract nearly half of all spike-specific TCRs.

As for this clone: Its specificity is not known.

Germline CDR1 is SGHTA and CDR2 is FQGNSA. This CDR3 spans 15 amino acids. V trimming: 1 base; J trimming: 7 bases; junction bases outside the gene matches: 8. TCRdb's copy holds only in-frame clones and misses some; the assay was immunoSEQ multiplex PCR. In the table there are 90,000 to 100,000 clones, around nine tenths of which are singletons. This TCR derives from an adult who received the AZD1222 COVID-19 vaccine. This rearrangement joins TRBV7-2 to TRBJ2-7; 9 bases agree with TRBD2. Sequenced here: peripheral blood, sampled 28 days after the second AZD1222 dose. CDR3 protein: CASSLVLAGRGEQYF. The CDR3 DNA reads as TGTGCCAGCAGCTTAGTCCTAGCGGGAAGGGGTGAGCAGTACTTC.